These 8 T cell receptor beta chains were sequenced from one sample in a study of vaccination effects on CD4 cells after COVID-19. Libraries were prepared by immunoSEQ multiplex PCR; TCRdb keeps only in-frame clonotypes and omits some of them. In the table there are tens of thousands of clones, approximately 71% of which are singletons. No antigens are known for them. After expansion with viral peptide pools in the ViraFEST assay, antigen-specific CD4+ T cells were sequenced. The culture ran for 10 days before CD4+ T cells were isolated. None of these healthy vaccinees had been infected with SARS-CoV-2 before vaccination. The sample in question was CD4+ T cells from PBMCs cultured with HCoV-OC43 spike peptides, obtained before COVID-19 vaccination. Subset described: HCoV-OC43 spike overlapping peptide pool stimulation. The receptors derive from a human donor who received a COVID-19 vaccine.

The rearrangement links TRBV29-1 to TRBJ2-5; 9 bases line up with TRBD1. Trimming took 3 bases from V and 5 from J; bases not matched to a gene: 7. There are 14 residues in the CDR3. Germline CDR1 SQVTM, CDR2 ANQGSEA. CDR3 sequence: CSVEYRGPGETQYF. The CDR3 bases are TGCAGCGTTGAGTACAGGGGGCCGGGGGAGACCCAGTACTTC.

The chain couples TRBV10-1 to TRBJ2-5; a possible D gene is TRBD2 (5 bases). The ends were cut back, 0 bases at V and 5 bases at J, with 10 bases in the middle. Germline loops: CDR1 WNHNN, CDR2 SYGVQD (reference sequence). This CDR3 region has 14 residues. In DNA, the CDR3 is TGCGCCAGCAGTGAGTCGAAAAGAGGGGAGACCCAGTACTTC. Translation gives CASSESKRGETQYF.

The DNA for the CDR3 is TGTGCCAGCAAACCGGGACAGGGGAACGGCTACACCTTC. Translation: CASKPGQGNGYTF. J is TRBJ1-2 and V is TRBV2; 10 positions match TRBD1. The CDR3 has 13 residues. Per germline, CDR1 SNHLY and CDR2 FYNNEI. After removal of 7 bases from V and 8 bases from J, the junction contained 7 bases not matched to a gene.

The V call is TRBV5-1, the J call TRBJ1-5; 7 positions match TRBD1. This CDR3 has 15 amino acids. Germline V lookup: CDR1 SGHRS, CDR2 YFSETQ. The trim removed 3 bases at V and 1 base at J, leaving 4 bases unmatched. The CDR3 sequence is CASSYGQESNQPQHF. In nucleotides, the CDR3 is TGCGCCAGCAGCTACGGACAGGAGAGCAATCAGCCCCAGCATTTT.

This clone turned up a few times. This chain joins TRBV14 and TRBJ1-6; TRBD1 might be the D (6 bases). V lost 1 base and J lost 9, with 13 bases in between. CDR1 SGHDN and CDR2 FVKESK come from the germline V gene. The CDR3 has 15 residues. The CDR3 spells CASSQARGAASPLHF. The CDR3 DNA reads as TGTGCCAGCAGCCAAGCAAGGGGGGCGGCTTCACCCCTCCACTTT.

The chain uses TRBV7-7 and TRBJ2-3; TRBD2 matches at 7 bases. Trimming cost V 5 bases and J 4 bases; bases outside gene matches: 3. The CDR3 has 13 residues. The germline V gene encodes CDR1 SSHAT and CDR2 FNYEAQ (reference sequence). The CDR3 DNA sequence: TGTGCCAGCAGCCGGGGGGAGGCAGATACGCAGTATTTT. This sequence encodes CASSRGEADTQYF.

This sequence joins TRBV19 and TRBJ2-6, with D perhaps being TRBD1 or TRBD2 (5 bases each). From germline, CDR1 is LNHDA and CDR2 SQIVND (reference sequence). The CDR3 loop spans 16 amino acids. Trimming left V 8 bases short and J 0 bases short, with 14 bases between. Here the CDR3 reads CASGRDGSSGANVLTF. The CDR3 DNA follows: TGTGCCAGTGGCCGGGACGGTAGCTCTGGGGCCAACGTCCTGACTTTC.

This clone was seen only a few times. The genes are TRBV14 and TRBJ1-6; no definite D call. The CDR3 loop spans 12 amino acids. Germline-derived CDR1 and CDR2 are SGHDN and FVKESK. V lost 3 bases and J 9 bases, leaving 6 bases between the germline ends. The DNA for the CDR3 is TGTGCCAGCAGCCAGGAAAGTTCACCCCTCCACTTT. Translated: CASSQESSPLHF.